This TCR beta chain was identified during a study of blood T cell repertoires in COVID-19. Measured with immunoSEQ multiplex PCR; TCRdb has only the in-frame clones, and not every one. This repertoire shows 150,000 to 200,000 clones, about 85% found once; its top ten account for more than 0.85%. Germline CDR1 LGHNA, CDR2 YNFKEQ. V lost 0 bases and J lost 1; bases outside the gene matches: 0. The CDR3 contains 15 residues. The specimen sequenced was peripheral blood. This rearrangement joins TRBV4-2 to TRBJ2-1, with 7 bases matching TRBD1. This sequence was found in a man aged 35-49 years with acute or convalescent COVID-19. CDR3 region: CASSQEGQSYNEQFF. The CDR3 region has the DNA TGTGCCAGCAGCCAAGAGGGACAGTCCTACAATGAGCAGTTCTTC.